Here is one T cell receptor beta chain with its context. During construction of the library, unique molecular identifiers were attached to individual cDNA molecules for quantitative, reproducible TCR counting. TCRdb fed the RACE reads into MiXCR, producing one record per CDR3 protein. The sample lists tens of thousands of distinct CDR3 sequences, roughly 9.2% occurring once. This record comes from a study of human T cells and chemical hapten exposure. The time point: patch test 1, 2 weeks after DPC sensitization. Treatment of the sample: therapeutic diphenylcyclopropenone sensitization with weekly scalp DPC. The CDR3 spans 17 residues. The V gene's germline CDR1 is MNHEY and CDR2 SVGEGT. Between the trimmed V and J ends, which lost 2 bases and 0 bases, there was a span of 15 bases.

The specimen comprised whole blood, sampled in connection with sensitization to the hapten diphenylcyclopropenone (DPC). The V and J genes are TRBV6-2 or TRBV6-3 and TRBJ2-3; possible D gene TRBD2, 6 bases. The receptor was derived from a woman aged 40 to 50 with alopecia areata. Some clones in this sample may be carry-over from other donors' samples. CDR3 residues: CASSYAGTARSTDTQYF. For the CDR3, the DNA is TGTGCCAGCAGTTACGCGGGGACTGCTAGAAGCACAGATACGCAGTATTTT.